This record looks at one T cell receptor (beta chain) sequence and its context. This sample is drawn from a study of T cells of healthy individuals. After removal of 1 base from V and 3 bases from J, the junction contained 4 bases not matched to a gene. Looked up from germline, CDR1 is KGHSH and CDR2 is LQKENI. The CDR3 runs 16 residues. MiXCR, applied by TCRdb to the 5' RACE reads, yields one record per CDR3 protein. The table records 60,000 to 75,000 distinct CDR3 sequences, about a sixth of them present only once. This clonotype was sampled from a human donor in good health. V gene TRBV18 combines with J gene TRBJ2-1; 9 nucleotides line up with TRBD2. In DNA form, the CDR3 reads TGTGCCAGCTCACCACTGACTAGCGGAGACTACAATGAGCAGTTCTTC. Amino acid sequence: CASSPLTSGDYNEQFF.